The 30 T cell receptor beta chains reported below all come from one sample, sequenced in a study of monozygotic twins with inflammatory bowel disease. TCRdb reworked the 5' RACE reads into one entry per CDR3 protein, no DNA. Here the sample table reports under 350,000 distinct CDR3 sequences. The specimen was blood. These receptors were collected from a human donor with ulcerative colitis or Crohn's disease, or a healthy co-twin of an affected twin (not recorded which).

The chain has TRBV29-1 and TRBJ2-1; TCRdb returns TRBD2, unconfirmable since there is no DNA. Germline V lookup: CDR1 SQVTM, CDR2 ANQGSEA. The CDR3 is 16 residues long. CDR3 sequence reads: CSVETGGLAGVTEQFF.

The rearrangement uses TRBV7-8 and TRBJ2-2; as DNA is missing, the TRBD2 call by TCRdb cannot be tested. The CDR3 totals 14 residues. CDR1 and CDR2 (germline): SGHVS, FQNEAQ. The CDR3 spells CASSPERGGGELYF.

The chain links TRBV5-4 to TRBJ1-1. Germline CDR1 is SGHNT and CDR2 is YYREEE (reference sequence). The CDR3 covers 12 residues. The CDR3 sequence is CASSFNSAEAFF.

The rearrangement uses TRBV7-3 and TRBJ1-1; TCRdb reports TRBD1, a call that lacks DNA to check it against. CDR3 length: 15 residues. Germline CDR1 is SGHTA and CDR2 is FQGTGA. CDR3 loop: CASSYRGGWNTEAFF.

CDR3 residues: CASSSQANTEAFF. J is TRBJ1-1 and V is TRBV7-3. The CDR3 has 13 amino acids. Looked up from germline, CDR1 is SGHTA and CDR2 is FQGTGA.

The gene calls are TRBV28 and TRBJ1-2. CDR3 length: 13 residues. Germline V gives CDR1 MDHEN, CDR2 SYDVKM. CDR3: CASSLKVPYGYTF.

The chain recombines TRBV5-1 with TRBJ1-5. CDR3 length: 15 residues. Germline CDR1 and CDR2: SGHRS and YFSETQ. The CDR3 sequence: CASSLAPGLWQPQHF.

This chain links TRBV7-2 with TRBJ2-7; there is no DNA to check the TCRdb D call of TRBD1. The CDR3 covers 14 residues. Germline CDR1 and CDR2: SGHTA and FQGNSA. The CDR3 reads CASSLGEGAYEQYF.

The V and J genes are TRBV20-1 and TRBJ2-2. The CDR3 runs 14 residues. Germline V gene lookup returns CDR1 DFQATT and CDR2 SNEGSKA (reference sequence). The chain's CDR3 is CSARGDTNTGELFF.

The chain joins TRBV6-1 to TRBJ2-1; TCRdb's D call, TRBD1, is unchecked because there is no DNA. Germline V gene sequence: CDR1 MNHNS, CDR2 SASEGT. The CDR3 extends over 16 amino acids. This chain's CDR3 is CASSTSDRGQINEQFF.

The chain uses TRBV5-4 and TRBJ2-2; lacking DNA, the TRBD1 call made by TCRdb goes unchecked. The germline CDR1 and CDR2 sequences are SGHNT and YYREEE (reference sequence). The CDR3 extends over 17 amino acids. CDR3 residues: CASSGGGGTTNTGELFF.

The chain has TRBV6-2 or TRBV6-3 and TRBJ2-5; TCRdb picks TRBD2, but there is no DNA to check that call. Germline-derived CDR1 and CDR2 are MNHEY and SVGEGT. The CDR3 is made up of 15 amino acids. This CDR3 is CASLSSRQVQETQYF.

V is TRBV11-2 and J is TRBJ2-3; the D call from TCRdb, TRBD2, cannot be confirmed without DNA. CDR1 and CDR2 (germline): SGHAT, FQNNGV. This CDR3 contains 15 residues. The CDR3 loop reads CASSLAGGVTDTQYF. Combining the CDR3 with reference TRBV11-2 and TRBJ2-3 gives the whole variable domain EAGVAQSPRYKIIEKRQSVAFWCNPISGHATLYWYQQILGQGPKLLIQFQNNGVVDDSQLPKDRFSAERLKGVDSTLKIQPAKLEDSAVYLCASSLAGGVTDTQYFGPGTRLTVL.

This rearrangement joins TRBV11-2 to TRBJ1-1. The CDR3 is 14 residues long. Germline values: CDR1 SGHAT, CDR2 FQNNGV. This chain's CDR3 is CASSQSGGDTEAFF.

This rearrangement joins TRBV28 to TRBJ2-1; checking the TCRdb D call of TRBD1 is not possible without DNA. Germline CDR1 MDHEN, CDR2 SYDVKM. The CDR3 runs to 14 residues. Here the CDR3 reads CASSPWTVNNEQFF.

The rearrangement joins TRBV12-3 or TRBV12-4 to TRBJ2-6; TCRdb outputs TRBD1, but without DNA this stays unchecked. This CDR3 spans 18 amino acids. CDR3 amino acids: CASSFADRVFAGANVLTF.

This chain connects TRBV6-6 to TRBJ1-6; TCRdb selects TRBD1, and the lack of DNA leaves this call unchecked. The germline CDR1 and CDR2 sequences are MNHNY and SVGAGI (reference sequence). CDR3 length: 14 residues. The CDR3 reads CASSLDSRASPLHF.

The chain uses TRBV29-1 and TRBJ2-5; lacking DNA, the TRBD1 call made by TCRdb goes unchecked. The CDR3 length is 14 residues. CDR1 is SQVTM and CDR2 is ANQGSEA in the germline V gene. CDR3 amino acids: CSVGSRGIGETQYF.

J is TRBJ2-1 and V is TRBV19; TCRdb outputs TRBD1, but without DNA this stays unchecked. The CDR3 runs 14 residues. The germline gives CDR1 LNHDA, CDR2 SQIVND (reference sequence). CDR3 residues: CATGTVSSYNEQFF.

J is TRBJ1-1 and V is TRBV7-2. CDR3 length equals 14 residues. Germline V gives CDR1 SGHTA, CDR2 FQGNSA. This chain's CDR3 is CASSFRGSNTEAFF.

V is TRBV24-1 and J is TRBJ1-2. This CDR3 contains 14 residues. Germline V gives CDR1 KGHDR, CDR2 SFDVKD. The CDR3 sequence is CATSDLTQPHGYTF.

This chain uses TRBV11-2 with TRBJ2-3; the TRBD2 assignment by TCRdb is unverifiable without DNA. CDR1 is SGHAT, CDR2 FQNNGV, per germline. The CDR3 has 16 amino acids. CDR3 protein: CASSLQSGRRTDTQYF.

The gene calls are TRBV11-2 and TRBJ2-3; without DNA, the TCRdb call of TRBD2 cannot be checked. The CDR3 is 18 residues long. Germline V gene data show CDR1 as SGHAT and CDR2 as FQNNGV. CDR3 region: CASSQTSGGGGATDTQYF.

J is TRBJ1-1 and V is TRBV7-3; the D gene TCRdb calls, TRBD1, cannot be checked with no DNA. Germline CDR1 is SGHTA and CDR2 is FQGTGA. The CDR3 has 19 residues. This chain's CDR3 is CDSTVGMCPGQIMNTEAFF.

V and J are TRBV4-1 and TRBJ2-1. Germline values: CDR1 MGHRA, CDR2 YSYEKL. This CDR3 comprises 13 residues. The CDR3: CASSQYLNNEQFF.

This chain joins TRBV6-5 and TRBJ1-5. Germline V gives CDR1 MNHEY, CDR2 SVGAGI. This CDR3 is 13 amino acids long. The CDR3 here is CASSYRGNQPQHF.

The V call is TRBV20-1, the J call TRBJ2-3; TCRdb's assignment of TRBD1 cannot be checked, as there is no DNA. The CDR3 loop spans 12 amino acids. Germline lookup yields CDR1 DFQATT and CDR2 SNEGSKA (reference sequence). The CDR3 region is CSARQGVDTQYF.

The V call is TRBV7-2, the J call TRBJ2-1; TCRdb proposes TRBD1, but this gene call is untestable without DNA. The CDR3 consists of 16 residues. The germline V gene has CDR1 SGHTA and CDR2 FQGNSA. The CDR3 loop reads CASSLVGTGIYNEQFF. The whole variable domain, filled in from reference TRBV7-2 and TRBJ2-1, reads GAGVSQSPSNKVTEKGKDVELRCDPISGHTALYWYRQSLGQGLEFLIYFQGNSAPDKSGLPSDRFSAERTGGSVSTLTIQRTQQEDSAVYLCASSLVGTGIYNEQFFGPGTRLTVL.

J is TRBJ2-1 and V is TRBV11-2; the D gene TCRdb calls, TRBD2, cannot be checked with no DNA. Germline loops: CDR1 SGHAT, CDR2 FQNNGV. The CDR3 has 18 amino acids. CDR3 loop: CASSFQTSGRGSVDEQFF.

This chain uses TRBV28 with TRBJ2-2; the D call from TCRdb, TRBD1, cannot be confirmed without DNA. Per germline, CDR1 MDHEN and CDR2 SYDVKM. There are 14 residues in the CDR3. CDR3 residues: CASKHRVYTGELFF. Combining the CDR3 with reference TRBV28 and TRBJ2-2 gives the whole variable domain DVKVTQSSRYLVKRTGEKVFLECVQDMDHENMFWYRQDPGLGLRLIYFSYDVKMKEKGDIPEGYSVSREKKERFSLILESASTNQTSMYLCASKHRVYTGELFFGEGSRLTVL.